Listed here are 7 T cell receptor beta chains from one sample, sequenced in a study of post-analysis software for immune sequencing data (dated by TCRdb to between 2015 and 2016). The library relied on PCR. Sequenced on an Illumina HiSeq 2500. Unique molecular identifiers were incorporated into TCR beta cDNA libraries to reduce PCR and sequencing biases. TCRdb cleaned the public reads at Q25 with fastp, built clones with MiXCR and kept in-frame beta chains. Under each unique CDR3 protein, matching rows form one entry showing the most common genes and DNA. The sample records about 770,000 distinct CDR3 sequences, just over 45% of which are singletons. The ten largest clones represent roughly 5.2% of the sample. These TCRs' antigens remain unknown. Here is what the overall study found, with its caveats: Roughly 5 TRBV segments, including TRBV5-6, TRBV5-1 and TRBV20-1, were significantly more frequent in patients than controls.

Sequencing was carried out using blood. The source is a girl between 10 and 17 years old with multiple sclerosis.

This clonotype was seen a few times. This chain links TRBV2 with TRBJ2-1, with 7 bases aligning to TRBD1. This CDR3 is built from 11 residues. Germline V gene data show CDR1 as SNHLY and CDR2 as FYNNEI. V lost 6 bases, J lost 15 bases, and 8 bases stayed unmatched. CDR3 sequence: CASSPDRVGFF. The CDR3 DNA follows: TGTGCCAGCAGCCCAGACAGGGTCGGGTTCTTC.

This clonotype was observed a few times. The chain has TRBV20-1 and TRBJ2-7, with D possibly being TRBD2 (6 bases). The V and J ends lost 3 bases and 0 bases respectively, with 12 bases between them. The CDR3 covers 14 residues. Germline CDR1 and CDR2: DFQATT and SNEGSKA (reference sequence). CDR3 amino acids: CSARDLAHSYEQYF. CDR3 sequence (DNA): TGCAGTGCTAGGGACCTAGCGCACTCCTACGAGCAGTACTTC.

The rearrangement uses TRBV13 and TRBJ2-5; perhaps TRBD2 as D (6 bases). This CDR3 has 16 residues. Germline V gene lookup returns CDR1 PRHDT and CDR2 FYEKMQ (reference sequence). With 4 bases removed from V and 2 bases from J, the gap between germline ends came to 17 bases. CDR3 loop: CASSSTSSPTQETQYF. As DNA, the CDR3 is TGTGCCAGCAGCTCGACTAGTTCCCCTACTCAAGAGACCCAGTACTTC.

The J gene is TRBJ2-3, the V gene TRBV6-5; 12 bases agree with TRBD2. J gave up 4 bases and V 2 bases, and 4 bases lay outside the gene matches. The CDR3 length is 16 residues. Germline V gene lookup returns CDR1 MNHEY and CDR2 SVGAGI. The CDR3 DNA reads TGTGCCAGCAGTTACGCGACTAGCGGGAGTGCAGATACGCAGTATTTT. It encodes CASSYATSGSADTQYF.

The gene calls are TRBV27 and TRBJ2-3; D is possibly TRBD2 (5 bases). This CDR3 contains 16 residues. Germline loops: CDR1 MNHEY, CDR2 SMNVEV (reference sequence). The V end was cut by 2 bases, the J end by 2 bases, with 14 bases between. CDR3 region: CASSLGTRAYTDTQYF. CDR3 DNA sequence: TGTGCCAGCAGTTTAGGTACGCGGGCCTACACAGATACGCAGTATTTT.

The chain combines TRBV11-2 with TRBJ2-1, with D perhaps TRBD1 or TRBD2 (5 bases each). The CDR3 has 15 amino acids. The germline CDR1 and CDR2 sequences are SGHAT and FQNNGV. With 3 bases removed from V and 1 base from J, the gap between germline ends came to 10 bases. CDR3 sequence (DNA): TGTGCCAGCAGCTTGGGGACCCAATCCTACAATGAGCAGTTCTTC. Encoded protein: CASSLGTQSYNEQFF.

This clonotype has more than one count but fewer than ten. The rearrangement joins TRBV6-2 or TRBV6-3 to TRBJ2-1, with D perhaps TRBD2 (6 bases). Per germline, CDR1 MNHEY and CDR2 SVGEGT. Trimming removed 8 bases from V and 10 bases from J, with 18 bases in between. The CDR3 sequence is 13 residues long. The CDR3 bases are TGTGCCAGCTGGACCGGAGGGTTGGGGGAGCAGTTCTTC. Its protein product is CASWTGGLGEQFF.